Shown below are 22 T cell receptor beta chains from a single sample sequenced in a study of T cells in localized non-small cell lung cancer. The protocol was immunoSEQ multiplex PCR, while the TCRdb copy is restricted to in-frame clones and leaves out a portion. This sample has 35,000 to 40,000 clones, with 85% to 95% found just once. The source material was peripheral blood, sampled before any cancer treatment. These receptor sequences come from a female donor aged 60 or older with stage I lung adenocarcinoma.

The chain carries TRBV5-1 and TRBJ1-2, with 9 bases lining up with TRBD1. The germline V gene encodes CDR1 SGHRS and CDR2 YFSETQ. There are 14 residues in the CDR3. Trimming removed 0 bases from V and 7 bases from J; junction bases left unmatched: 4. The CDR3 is CASSLAGQGSGYTF. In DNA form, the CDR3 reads TGCGCCAGCAGCTTGGCGGGACAGGGAAGTGGCTACACCTTC.

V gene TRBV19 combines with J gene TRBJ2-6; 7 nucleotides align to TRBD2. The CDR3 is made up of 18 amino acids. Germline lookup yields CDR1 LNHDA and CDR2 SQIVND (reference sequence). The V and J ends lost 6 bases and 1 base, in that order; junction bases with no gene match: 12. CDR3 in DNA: TGTGCCAGTAGGATCCTGCCGGGAGGAGAGTCTGGGGCCAACGTCCTGACTTTC. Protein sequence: CASRILPGGESGANVLTF.

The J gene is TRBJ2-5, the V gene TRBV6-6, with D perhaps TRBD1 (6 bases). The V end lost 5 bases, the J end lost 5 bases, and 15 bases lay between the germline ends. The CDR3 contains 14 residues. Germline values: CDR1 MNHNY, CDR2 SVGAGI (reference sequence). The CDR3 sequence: CASSNQEQGETQYF. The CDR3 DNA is TGTGCCAGCAGTAACCAGGAGCAGGGGGAGACCCAGTACTTC.

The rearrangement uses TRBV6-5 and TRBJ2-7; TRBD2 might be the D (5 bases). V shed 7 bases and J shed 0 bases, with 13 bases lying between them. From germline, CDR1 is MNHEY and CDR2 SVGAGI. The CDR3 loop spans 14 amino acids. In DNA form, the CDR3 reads TGTGCCAGCAAACCACTGGGGAGCTCCTACGAGCAGTACTTC. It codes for CASKPLGSSYEQYF.

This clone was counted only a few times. The CDR3 protein is CASTTRGLSSGNTIYF. CDR3 DNA: TGTGCCAGTACTACGAGGGGGCTAAGCTCTGGAAACACCATATATTTT. The rearrangement joins TRBV19 to TRBJ1-3; 7 positions match TRBD1. Germline-derived CDR1 and CDR2 are LNHDA and SQIVND (reference sequence). After removal of 7 bases from V and 0 bases from J, the junction contained 9 bases not matched to a gene. The CDR3 has 16 amino acids.

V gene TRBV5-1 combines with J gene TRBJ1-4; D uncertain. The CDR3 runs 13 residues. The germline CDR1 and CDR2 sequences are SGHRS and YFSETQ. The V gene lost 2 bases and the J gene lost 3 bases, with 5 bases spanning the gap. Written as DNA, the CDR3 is TGCGCCAGCAGCTTATACGCTAATGAAAAACTGTTTTTT. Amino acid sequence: CASSLYANEKLFF.

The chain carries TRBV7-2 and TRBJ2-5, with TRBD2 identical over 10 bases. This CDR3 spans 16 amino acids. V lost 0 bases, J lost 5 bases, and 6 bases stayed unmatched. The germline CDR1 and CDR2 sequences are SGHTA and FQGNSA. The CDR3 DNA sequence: TGTGCCAGCAGCTTAGCCCAGCGGGGGGGCAGGGAGACCCAGTACTTC. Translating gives CASSLAQRGGRETQYF.

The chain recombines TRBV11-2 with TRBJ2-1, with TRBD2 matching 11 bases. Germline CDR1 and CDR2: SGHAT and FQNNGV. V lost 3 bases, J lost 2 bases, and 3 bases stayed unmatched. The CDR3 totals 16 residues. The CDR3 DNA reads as TGTGCCAGCAGCTTGTTAGCGGGGGGGCCCTACAATGAGCAGTTCTTC. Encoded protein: CASSLLAGGPYNEQFF.

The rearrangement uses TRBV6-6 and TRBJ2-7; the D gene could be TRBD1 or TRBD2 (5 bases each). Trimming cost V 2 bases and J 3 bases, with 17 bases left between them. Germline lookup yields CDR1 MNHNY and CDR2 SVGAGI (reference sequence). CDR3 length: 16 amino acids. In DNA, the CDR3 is TGTGCCAGCAGTTACGCCGGGACGGCGAGATTCTACGAGCAGTACGTC. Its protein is CASSYAGTARFYEQYV.

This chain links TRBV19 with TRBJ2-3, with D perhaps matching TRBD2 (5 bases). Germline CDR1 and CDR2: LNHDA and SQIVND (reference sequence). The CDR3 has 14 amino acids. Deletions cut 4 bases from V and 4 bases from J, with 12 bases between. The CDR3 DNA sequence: TGTGCCAGTAGTAAACTAGGTGGTGCAGATACGCAGTATTTT. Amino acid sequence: CASSKLGGADTQYF.

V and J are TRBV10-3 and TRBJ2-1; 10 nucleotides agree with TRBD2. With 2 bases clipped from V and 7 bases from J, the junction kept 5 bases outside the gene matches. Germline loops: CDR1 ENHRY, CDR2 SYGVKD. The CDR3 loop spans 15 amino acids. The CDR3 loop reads CAISESGGARNEQFF. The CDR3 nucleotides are TGTGCCATCAGTGAGAGCGGGGGGGCTCGGAATGAGCAGTTCTTC.

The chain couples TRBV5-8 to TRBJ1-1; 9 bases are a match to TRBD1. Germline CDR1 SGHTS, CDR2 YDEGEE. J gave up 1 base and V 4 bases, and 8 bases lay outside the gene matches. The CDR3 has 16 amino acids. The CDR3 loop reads CASSPGQGFKNTEAFF. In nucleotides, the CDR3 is TGTGCCAGCAGCCCGGGACAGGGATTTAAGAACACTGAAGCTTTCTTT.

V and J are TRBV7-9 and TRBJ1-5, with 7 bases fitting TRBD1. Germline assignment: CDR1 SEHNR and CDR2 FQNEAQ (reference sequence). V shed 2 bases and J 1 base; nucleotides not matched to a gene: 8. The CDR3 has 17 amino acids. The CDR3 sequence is CASSLTRQGMSNQPQHF. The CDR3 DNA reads TGTGCCAGCAGCTTAACAAGACAGGGAATGAGCAATCAGCCCCAGCATTTT.

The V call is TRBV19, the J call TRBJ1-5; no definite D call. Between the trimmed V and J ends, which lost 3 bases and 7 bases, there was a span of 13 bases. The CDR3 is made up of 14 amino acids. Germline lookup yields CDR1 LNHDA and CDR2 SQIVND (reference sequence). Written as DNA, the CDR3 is TGTGCCAGTAGTATTGGGAACCTCGGGCAGCCCCAGCATTTT. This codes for CASSIGNLGQPQHF.

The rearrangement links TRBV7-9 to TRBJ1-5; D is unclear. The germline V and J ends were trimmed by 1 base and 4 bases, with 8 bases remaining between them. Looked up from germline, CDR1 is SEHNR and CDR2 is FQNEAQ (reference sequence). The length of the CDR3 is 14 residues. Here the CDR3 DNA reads TGTGCCAGCAGCTTAGATAGTTGGAATCAGCCCCAGCATTTT. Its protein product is CASSLDSWNQPQHF.

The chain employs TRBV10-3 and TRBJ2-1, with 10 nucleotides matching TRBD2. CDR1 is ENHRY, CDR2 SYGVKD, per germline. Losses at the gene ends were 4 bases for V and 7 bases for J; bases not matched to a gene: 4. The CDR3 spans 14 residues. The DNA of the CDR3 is TGTGCCATCAGTGTCCTAGCGGGGGATAATGAGCAGTTCTTC. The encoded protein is CAISVLAGDNEQFF.

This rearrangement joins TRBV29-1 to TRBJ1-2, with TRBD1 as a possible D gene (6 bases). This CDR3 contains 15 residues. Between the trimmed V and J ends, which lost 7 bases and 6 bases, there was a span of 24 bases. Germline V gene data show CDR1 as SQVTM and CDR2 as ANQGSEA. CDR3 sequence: CSAEGLQGSPNGYTF. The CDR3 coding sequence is TGCAGCGCCGAGGGTCTACAGGGTAGCCCGAATGGCTACACCTTC. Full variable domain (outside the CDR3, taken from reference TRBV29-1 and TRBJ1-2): SAVISQKPSRDICQRGTSLTIQCQVDSQVTMMFWYRQQPGQSLTLIATANQGSEATYESGFVIDKFPISRPNLTFSTLTVSNMSPEDSSIYLCSAEGLQGSPNGYTFGSGTRLTVV.

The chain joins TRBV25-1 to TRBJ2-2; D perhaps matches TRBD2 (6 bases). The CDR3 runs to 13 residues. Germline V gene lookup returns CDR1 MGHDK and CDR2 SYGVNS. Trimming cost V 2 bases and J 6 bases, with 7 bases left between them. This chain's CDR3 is CASSERRAGELFF. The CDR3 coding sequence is TGTGCCAGCAGTGAAAGGAGGGCCGGGGAGCTGTTTTTT. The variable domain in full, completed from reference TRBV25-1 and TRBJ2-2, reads EADIYQTPRYLVIGTGKKITLECSQTMGHDKMYWYQQDPGMELHLIHYSYGVNSTEKGDLSSESTVSRIRTEHFPLTLESARPSHTSQYLCASSERRAGELFFGEGSRLTVL.

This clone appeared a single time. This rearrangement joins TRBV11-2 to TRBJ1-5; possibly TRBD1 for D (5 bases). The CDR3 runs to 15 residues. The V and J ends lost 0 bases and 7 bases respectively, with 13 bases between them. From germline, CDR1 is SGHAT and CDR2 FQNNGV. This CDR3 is CASSLEGLEGQPQHF. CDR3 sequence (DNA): TGTGCCAGCAGCTTAGAGGGCCTCGAGGGGCAGCCCCAGCATTTT.

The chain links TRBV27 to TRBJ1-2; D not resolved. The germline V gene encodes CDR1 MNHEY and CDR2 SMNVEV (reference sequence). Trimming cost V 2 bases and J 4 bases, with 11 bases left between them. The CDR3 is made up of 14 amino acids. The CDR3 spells CASSLRRLGYGYTF. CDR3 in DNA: TGTGCCAGCAGTTTAAGGAGGCTAGGCTATGGCTACACCTTC.

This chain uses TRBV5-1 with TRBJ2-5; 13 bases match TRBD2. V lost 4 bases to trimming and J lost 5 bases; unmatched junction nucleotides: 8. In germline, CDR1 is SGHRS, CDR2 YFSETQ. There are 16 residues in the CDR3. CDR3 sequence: CASSPGLAGVGETQYF. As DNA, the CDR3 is TGCGCCAGCAGCCCCGGACTAGCGGGGGTTGGGGAGACCCAGTACTTC.

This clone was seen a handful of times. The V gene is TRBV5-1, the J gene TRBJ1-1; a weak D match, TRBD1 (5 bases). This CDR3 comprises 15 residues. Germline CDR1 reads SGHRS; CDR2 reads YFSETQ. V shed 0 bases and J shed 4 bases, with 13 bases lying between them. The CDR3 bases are TGCGCCAGCAGCTTGGAAGTCGGGGGTAGCACTGAAGCTTTCTTT. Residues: CASSLEVGGSTEAFF.